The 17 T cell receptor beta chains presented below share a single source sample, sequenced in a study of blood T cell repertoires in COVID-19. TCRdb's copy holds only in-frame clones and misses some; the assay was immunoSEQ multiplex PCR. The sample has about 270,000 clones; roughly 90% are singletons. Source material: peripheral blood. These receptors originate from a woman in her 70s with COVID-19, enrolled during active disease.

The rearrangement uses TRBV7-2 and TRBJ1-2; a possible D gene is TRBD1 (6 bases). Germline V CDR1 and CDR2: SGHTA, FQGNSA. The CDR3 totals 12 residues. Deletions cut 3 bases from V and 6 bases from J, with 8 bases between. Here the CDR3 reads CASSFRDNGYTF. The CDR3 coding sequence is TGTGCCAGCAGCTTTCGGGACAATGGCTACACCTTC.

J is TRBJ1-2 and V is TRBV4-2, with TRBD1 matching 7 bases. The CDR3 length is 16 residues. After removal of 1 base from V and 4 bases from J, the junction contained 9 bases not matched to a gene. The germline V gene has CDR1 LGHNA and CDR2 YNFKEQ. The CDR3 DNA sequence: TGTGCCAGCAGCCAAGGAGGCGCAGGGGGAACCTATGGCTACACCTTC. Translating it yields CASSQGGAGGTYGYTF.

The CDR3 coding sequence is TGTGCCAGCACTCCCCCGGGGTCCTACGAGCAGTACTTC. Translated: CASTPPGSYEQYF. V is TRBV7-6 and J is TRBJ2-7; weak D call: TRBD2 (5 bases). Germline CDR1 and CDR2: SGHVS and FNYEAQ. V dropped 7 bases and J dropped 1 base, with 11 bases sitting between them. The length of the CDR3 is 13 residues.

The CDR3 DNA reads TGTGCCAGCAGCCTCAGACCCGGGAACCCGAACACTGAAGCTTTCTTT. Translating it yields CASSLRPGNPNTEAFF. V and J are TRBV11-2 and TRBJ1-1; the D is unclear. The CDR3 covers 16 residues. From germline, CDR1 is SGHAT and CDR2 FQNNGV. V was cut by 5 bases and J by 1 base, with 17 bases left in between.

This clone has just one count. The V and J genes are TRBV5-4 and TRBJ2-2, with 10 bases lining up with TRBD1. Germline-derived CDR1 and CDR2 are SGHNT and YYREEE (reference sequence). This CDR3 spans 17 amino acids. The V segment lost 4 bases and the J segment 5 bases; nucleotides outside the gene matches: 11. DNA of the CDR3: TGTGCCAGCAGCCCTCGGGACAGGGGTTCTATTACCGGGGAGCTGTTTTTT. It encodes CASSPRDRGSITGELFF.

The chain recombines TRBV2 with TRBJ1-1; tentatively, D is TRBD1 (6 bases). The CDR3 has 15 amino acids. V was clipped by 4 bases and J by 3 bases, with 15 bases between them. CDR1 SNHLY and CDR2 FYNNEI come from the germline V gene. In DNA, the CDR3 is TGTGCCAGCAGTGTATGGGGGGGCGGAGACACTGAAGCTTTCTTT. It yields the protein CASSVWGGGDTEAFF. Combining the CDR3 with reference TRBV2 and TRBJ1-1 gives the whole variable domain EPEVTQTPSHQVTQMGQEVILRCVPISNHLYFYWYRQILGQKVEFLVSFYNNEISEKSEIFDDQFSVERPDGSNFTLKIRSTKLEDSAMYFCASSVWGGGDTEAFFGQGTRLTVV.

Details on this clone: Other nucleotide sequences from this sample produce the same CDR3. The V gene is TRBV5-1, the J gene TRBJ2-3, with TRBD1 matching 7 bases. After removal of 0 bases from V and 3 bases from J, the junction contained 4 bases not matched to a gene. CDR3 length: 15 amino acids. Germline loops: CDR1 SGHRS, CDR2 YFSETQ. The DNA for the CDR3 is TGCGCCAGCAGCTTGGAGGGGGCTAGGACAGATACGCAGTATTTT. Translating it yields CASSLEGARTDTQYF. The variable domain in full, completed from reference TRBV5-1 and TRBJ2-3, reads KAGVTQTPRYLIKTRGQQVTLSCSPISGHRSVSWYQQTPGQGLQFLFEYFSETQRNKGNFPGRFSGRQFSNSRSEMNVSTLELGDSALYLCASSLEGARTDTQYFGPGTRLTVL.

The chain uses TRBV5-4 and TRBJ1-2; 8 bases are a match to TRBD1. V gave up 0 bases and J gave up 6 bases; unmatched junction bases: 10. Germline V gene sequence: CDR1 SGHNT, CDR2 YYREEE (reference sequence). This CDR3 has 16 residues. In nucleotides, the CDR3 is TGTGCCAGCAGCTTGGCCGGGGCAGGGGGCAGGAATGGCTACACCTTC. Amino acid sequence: CASSLAGAGGRNGYTF. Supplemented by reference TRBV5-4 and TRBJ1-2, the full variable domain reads ETGVTQSPTHLIKTRGQQVTLRCSSQSGHNTVSWYQQALGQGPQFIFQYYREEENGRGNFPPRFSGLQFPNYSSELNVNALELDDSALYLCASSLAGAGGRNGYTFGSGTRLTVV.

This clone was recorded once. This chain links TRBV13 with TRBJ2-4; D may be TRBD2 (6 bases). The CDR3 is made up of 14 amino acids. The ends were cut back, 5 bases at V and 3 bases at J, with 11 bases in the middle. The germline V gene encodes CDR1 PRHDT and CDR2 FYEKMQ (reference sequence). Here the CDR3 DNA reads TGTGCCAGCAGCCCTACCGGGGGCAAAAACATTCAGTACTTC. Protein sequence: CASSPTGGKNIQYF.

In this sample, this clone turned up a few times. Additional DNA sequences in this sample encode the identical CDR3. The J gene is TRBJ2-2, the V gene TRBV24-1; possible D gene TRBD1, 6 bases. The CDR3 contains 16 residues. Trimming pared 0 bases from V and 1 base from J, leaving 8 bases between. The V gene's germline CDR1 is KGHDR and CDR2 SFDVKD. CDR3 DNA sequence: TGTGCCACCAGTGATTTGGCCAGGGGGAACACCGGGGAGCTGTTTTTT. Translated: CATSDLARGNTGELFF.

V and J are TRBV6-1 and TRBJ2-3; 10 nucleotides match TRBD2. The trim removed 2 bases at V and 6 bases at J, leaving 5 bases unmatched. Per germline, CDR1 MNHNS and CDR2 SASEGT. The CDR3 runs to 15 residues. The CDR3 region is CASSERAGGRDTQYF. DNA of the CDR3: TGTGCCAGCAGTGAAAGAGCGGGGGGGCGGGATACGCAGTATTTT.

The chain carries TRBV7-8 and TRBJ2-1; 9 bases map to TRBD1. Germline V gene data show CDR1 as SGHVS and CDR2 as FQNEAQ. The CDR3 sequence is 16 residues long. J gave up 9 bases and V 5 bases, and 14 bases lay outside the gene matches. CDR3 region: CASSPSGTGSGGEQFF. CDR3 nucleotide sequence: TGTGCCAGCAGCCCCTCCGGGACAGGGTCCGGGGGTGAGCAGTTCTTC.

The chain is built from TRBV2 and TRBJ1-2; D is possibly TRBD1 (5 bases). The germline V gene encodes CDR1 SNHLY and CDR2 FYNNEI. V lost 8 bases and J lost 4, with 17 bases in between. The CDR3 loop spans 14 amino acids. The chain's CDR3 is CASGDSHLIYGYTF. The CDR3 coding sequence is TGTGCCAGCGGCGACAGTCATTTAATCTATGGCTACACCTTC.

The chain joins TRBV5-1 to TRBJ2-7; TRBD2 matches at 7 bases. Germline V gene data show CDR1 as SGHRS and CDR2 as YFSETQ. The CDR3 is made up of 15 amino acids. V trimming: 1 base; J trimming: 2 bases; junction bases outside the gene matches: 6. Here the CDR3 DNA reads TGCGCCAGCAGCTTGTCAAGCGGGGAGGCCTACGAGCAGTACTTC. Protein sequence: CASSLSSGEAYEQYF.

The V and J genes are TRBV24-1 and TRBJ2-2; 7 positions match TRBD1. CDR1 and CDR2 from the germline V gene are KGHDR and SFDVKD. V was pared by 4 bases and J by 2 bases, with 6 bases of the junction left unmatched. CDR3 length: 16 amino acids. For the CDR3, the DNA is TGTGCCACCAGTGACCGGGACAGAATCAACACCGGGGAGCTGTTTTTT. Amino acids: CATSDRDRINTGELFF.

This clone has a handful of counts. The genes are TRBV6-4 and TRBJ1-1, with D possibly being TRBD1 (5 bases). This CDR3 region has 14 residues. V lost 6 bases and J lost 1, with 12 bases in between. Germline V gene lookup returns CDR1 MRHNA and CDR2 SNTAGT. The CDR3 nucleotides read TGTGCCAGCAGGCCACGGCAGGGGAACACTGAAGCTTTCTTT. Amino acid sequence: CASRPRQGNTEAFF.

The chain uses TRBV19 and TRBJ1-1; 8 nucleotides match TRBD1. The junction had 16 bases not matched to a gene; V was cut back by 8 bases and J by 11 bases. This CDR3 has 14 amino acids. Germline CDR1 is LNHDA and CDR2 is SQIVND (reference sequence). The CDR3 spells CASSRTGQGGGAFF. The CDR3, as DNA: TGTGCCAGTTCCAGGACAGGGCAGGGAGGAGGGGCTTTCTTT.